One sample yielded the 29 T cell receptor beta chains listed below, sequenced in a study of response to subunit inactivated influenza vaccine. One entry per CDR3 protein results from TCRdb running MiXCR on the RT-PCR reads. Of around 790,000 distinct CDR3 sequences in the sample, 21% were seen once. The sequenced sample was PBMCs from blood, obtained less than 6 days after vaccination. The receptor source for this set is a man in his fifties who received an inactivated influenza vaccine.

In DNA, the CDR3 is TGCAGTGCTTCCCGGGGGCTAGCGGGAAACCAAGAGACCCAGTACTTC. Its protein product is CSASRGLAGNQETQYF. V gene TRBV20-1 combines with J gene TRBJ2-5, with TRBD2 matching 9 bases. The ends lost 5 bases at V and 0 bases at J; junction bases unmatched: 10. Germline CDR1 DFQATT, CDR2 SNEGSKA (reference sequence). This CDR3 contains 16 residues.

The chain combines TRBV7-6 with TRBJ2-2; D is unresolved. Germline V gene lookup returns CDR1 SGHVS and CDR2 FNYEAQ. V lost 1 base and J lost 4, with 10 bases in between. The length of the CDR3 is 15 residues. The CDR3 region is CASSLGRWGTGELFF. The DNA of the CDR3 is TGTGCCAGCAGCTTAGGAAGGTGGGGCACCGGGGAGCTGTTTTTT.

This clonotype was detected ten times or more. The CDR3 nucleotides are TGTGTCACTGGCCCAAAAGTCACCGGGGAGCTGTTTTTT. Protein product: CVTGPKVTGELFF. This sequence joins TRBV12-3 or TRBV12-4 and TRBJ2-2; D remains unclear. The CDR3 is made up of 13 amino acids.

As DNA, the CDR3 is TGTGCCAGCAGTTTAGAGGGGGCAGGGGGCTTCTACGAGCAGTACTTC. This encodes CASSLEGAGGFYEQYF. V gene TRBV12-3 or TRBV12-4 combines with J gene TRBJ2-7, with TRBD1 matching over 8 bases. The V segment lost 1 base and the J segment 3 bases; nucleotides outside the gene matches: 8. The CDR3 length is 16 residues.

The V and J genes are TRBV7-2 and TRBJ2-1, with D possibly matching TRBD2 (5 bases). V lost 6 bases, J lost 5 bases, and 8 bases lay in between. Germline lookup yields CDR1 SGHTA and CDR2 FQGNSA. The CDR3 totals 12 residues. The CDR3 coding sequence is TGTGCCAGCAGAGGACTCCACAATGAGCAGTTCTTC. Amino acid sequence: CASRGLHNEQFF.

This chain connects TRBV6-2 or TRBV6-3 to TRBJ2-7; perhaps TRBD1 as D (6 bases). Germline V gene lookup returns CDR1 MNHEY and CDR2 SVGEGT. V lost 2 bases and J lost 1, with 9 bases in between. This CDR3 has 14 amino acids. In DNA, the CDR3 is TGTGCCAGCAGTTACGGGGGCTGGTCCTACGAGCAGTACTTC. It is translated as CASSYGGWSYEQYF.

This clonotype occurred once. This CDR3 reads CASSFFRVANPYEQYF. The CDR3 DNA is TGTGCCAGCAGTTTTTTTAGGGTAGCAAATCCCTACGAGCAGTACTTC. V gene TRBV28 combines with J gene TRBJ2-7; no reliable D call. The CDR3 runs to 16 residues. The V gene lost 3 bases and the J gene lost 2 bases, with 17 bases spanning the gap. CDR1 is MDHEN and CDR2 is SYDVKM in the germline V gene.

V and J are TRBV21-1 and TRBJ1-3; the table gives TRBD1 as D, unverified against the DNA. TRBV21-1 is termed a pseudogene. The CDR3 spans 14 residues. CDR3 amino acids: CASSTGRSGNTIYF. As DNA, the CDR3 is TGTGCCAGCAGTACAGGACGCTCTGGAAACACCATATATTTT.

J is TRBJ2-5 and V is TRBV20-1, with 7 bases lining up with TRBD1. CDR3 length: 13 amino acids. Trimming at V came to 5 bases and at J to 0 bases, leaving 3 bases not matched to a gene. Per germline, CDR1 DFQATT and CDR2 SNEGSKA (reference sequence). The CDR3 reads CSAVRGYQETQYF. Here the CDR3 DNA reads TGCAGTGCTGTCAGGGGGTACCAAGAGACCCAGTACTTC.

This clonotype showed up just a few times. CDR3 sequence (DNA): TGTGCCAGCAGTTTACGGCGGGAATCTTACGAGCAGTACTTC. Amino acids: CASSLRRESYEQYF. V and J are TRBV27 and TRBJ2-7; D may be TRBD2 (6 bases). V lost 2 bases to trimming and J lost 4 bases, with 12 bases between them. From germline, CDR1 is MNHEY and CDR2 SMNVEV (reference sequence). There are 14 residues in the CDR3.

The sample holds a few counts of this clonotype. V usage is TRBV20-1 and J usage is TRBJ2-1; 14 bases match TRBD2. Germline V gene data show CDR1 as DFQATT and CDR2 as SNEGSKA (reference sequence). The CDR3 is made up of 15 amino acids. J gave up 7 bases and V 1 base, and 3 bases lay outside the gene matches. CDR3 sequence: CSARGTSGRKNEQFF. CDR3 DNA sequence: TGCAGTGCTAGAGGGACTAGCGGGAGGAAAAATGAGCAGTTCTTC.

This clonotype was detected a few times. This chain joins TRBV6-1 and TRBJ1-6; perhaps TRBD1 as D (6 bases). CDR3 length equals 13 residues. Germline CDR1 is MNHNS and CDR2 is SASEGT. V was pared by 6 bases and J by 7 bases, with 10 bases between. The CDR3 nucleotides read TGTGCCAGCAGACCGGGGGCGAATTCACCCCTCCACTTT. Translating gives CASRPGANSPLHF.

This clonotype showed up many times. The V and J genes are TRBV10-3 and TRBJ2-1; the match to TRBD2 covers 10 bases. The trim removed 5 bases at V and 5 bases at J, leaving 3 bases unmatched. This CDR3 is 14 amino acids long. Germline assignment: CDR1 ENHRY and CDR2 SYGVKD. The CDR3: CAISIGLADNEQFF. CDR3 in DNA: TGTGCCATCAGTATTGGACTAGCGGACAATGAGCAGTTCTTC.

This clonotype has just a few counts. The chain employs TRBV4-2 and TRBJ2-5, with 12 bases matching TRBD2. Trimming at V came to 2 bases and at J to 2 bases, leaving 6 bases not matched to a gene. The length of the CDR3 is 17 residues. CDR1 and CDR2 from the germline V gene are LGHNA and YNFKEQ. For the CDR3, the DNA is TGTGCCAGCAGCCAATTCGGACTAGCGGGACTACAAGAGACCCAGTACTTC. This encodes CASSQFGLAGLQETQYF.

The chain recombines TRBV10-3 with TRBJ2-5, with 12 positions matching TRBD2. Unmatched junction bases numbered 4, after V lost 4 bases and J lost 4 bases. This CDR3 region has 15 residues. The germline V gene has CDR1 ENHRY and CDR2 SYGVKD. Here the CDR3 reads CAISGLAGVAETQYF. The CDR3 DNA is TGTGCCATCAGTGGACTAGCGGGAGTGGCAGAGACCCAGTACTTC.

The V call is TRBV5-6, the J call TRBJ2-2, with TRBD1 as a possible D gene (6 bases). V was trimmed by 3 bases and J by 2 bases, leaving 14 bases between them. CDR3 size: 16 residues. Looked up from germline, CDR1 is SGHDT and CDR2 is YYEEEE. This chain's CDR3 is CASSSLTTGNTGELFF. CDR3 sequence (DNA): TGTGCCAGCAGCTCTCTCACGACAGGAAACACCGGGGAGCTGTTTTTT.

This clonotype was seen only a few times. The chain employs TRBV6-1 and TRBJ1-1; the D gene is possibly TRBD1 (6 bases). V dropped 7 bases and J dropped 5 bases, with 20 bases sitting between them. Germline assignment: CDR1 MNHNS and CDR2 SASEGT. The length of the CDR3 is 15 residues. CDR3 sequence reads: CASTKGGNLGTEAFF. CDR3 coding DNA: TGTGCCAGCACGAAGGGGGGAAACCTGGGGACTGAAGCTTTCTTT.

The gene calls are TRBV7-2 and TRBJ2-7; TRBD2 might be the D (6 bases). Trimming pared 5 bases from V and 2 bases from J, leaving 16 bases between. The CDR3 covers 15 residues. CDR1 SGHTA and CDR2 FQGNSA come from the germline V gene. CDR3 nucleotides: TGTGCCAGCAGCCTCGGGAGACCCCCAACCTACGAGCAGTACTTC. Residues: CASSLGRPPTYEQYF. Full variable domain (remainder filled in from reference TRBV7-2 and TRBJ2-7): GAGVSQSPSNKVTEKGKDVELRCDPISGHTALYWYRQSLGQGLEFLIYFQGNSAPDKSGLPSDRFSAERTGGSVSTLTIQRTQQEDSAVYLCASSLGRPPTYEQYFGPGTRLTVT.

The J gene is TRBJ2-7, the V gene TRBV29-1, with D tentatively TRBD1 or TRBD2 (5 bases each). Germline V gene lookup returns CDR1 SQVTM and CDR2 ANQGSEA. CDR3 size: 13 residues. Trimming removed 3 bases from V and 5 bases from J, with 14 bases in between. The CDR3 sequence: CSVEAGGGHEQYF. In DNA form, the CDR3 reads TGCAGCGTTGAGGCAGGTGGGGGACACGAGCAGTACTTC.

In its sample, this clonotype was seen a few times. The chain couples TRBV27 to TRBJ2-7, with TRBD1 matching over 8 bases. CDR1 is MNHEY and CDR2 is SMNVEV in the germline V gene (reference sequence). With V trimmed by 5 bases and J by 1 base, 7 bases remained unmatched. The CDR3 runs to 15 residues. The CDR3 DNA is TGTGCCAGCAGTCCGGGGACAGGTATGTCCTACGAGCAGTACTTC. Its protein is CASSPGTGMSYEQYF.

About this clonotype: A much more abundant neighbour one base away suggests this may be a read error. This rearrangement joins TRBV6-5 to TRBJ2-5; D is undetermined. The CDR3 has 11 residues. Trimming took off 1 base at V and 5 bases at J, with 2 bases between the two ends. CDR1 is MNHEY and CDR2 is SVGAGI in the germline V gene. The CDR3 reads CASSYWETQYF. The CDR3 region has the DNA TGTGCCAGCAGTTACTGGGAGACCCAGTACTTC.

The rearrangement uses TRBV7-6 and TRBJ2-1; TRBD1 might be the D (5 bases). This CDR3 spans 21 amino acids. Trimming stripped 0 bases from V and 0 bases from J, with 24 bases between. Per the germline V gene, CDR1 is SGHVS and CDR2 is FNYEAQ. The CDR3 sequence: CASSLAVGGPRQPSSYNEQFF. As DNA, the CDR3 is TGTGCCAGCAGCTTAGCGGTAGGTGGACCCCGACAGCCTTCCTCCTACAATGAGCAGTTCTTC.

This clonotype showed up many times. This chain connects TRBV9 to TRBJ2-1; D gene uncertain. This CDR3 has 12 residues. In germline, CDR1 is SGDLS, CDR2 YYNGEE. The V end lost 3 bases, the J end lost 5 bases, and 6 bases lay between the germline ends. The CDR3 sequence: CASSATDNEQFF. CDR3 DNA: TGTGCCAGCAGCGCCACGGACAATGAGCAGTTCTTC.

The V call is TRBV5-1, the J call TRBJ2-5; 15 bases are shared with TRBD2. Looked up from germline, CDR1 is SGHRS and CDR2 is YFSETQ. After removal of 1 base from V and 0 bases from J, the junction contained 16 bases not matched to a gene. The CDR3 sequence is 22 residues long. The CDR3 region has the DNA TGCGCCAGCAGCTTGAGTGCCGCTCGAAGAGGGACTAGCGGGAGGAACCAAGAGACCCAGTACTTC. Amino acid sequence: CASSLSAARRGTSGRNQETQYF. Complete variable domain (other parts from reference TRBV5-1 and TRBJ2-5): KAGVTQTPRYLIKTRGQQVTLSCSPISGHRSVSWYQQTPGQGLQFLFEYFSETQRNKGNFPGRFSGRQFSNSRSEMNVSTLELGDSALYLCASSLSAARRGTSGRNQETQYFGPGTRLLVL.

The chain carries TRBV6-1 and TRBJ2-7; 7 nucleotides match TRBD1. Germline V gene data show CDR1 as MNHNS and CDR2 as SASEGT. Trimming took 4 bases from V and 5 from J; bases not matched to a gene: 8. The CDR3 extends over 14 amino acids. The DNA for the CDR3 is TGTGCCAGCAGTGCCACGGGGCAGGGGGACGAGCAGTACTTC. It codes for CASSATGQGDEQYF.

This clonotype was counted a few times. This chain links TRBV5-1 with TRBJ2-5; 7 positions match TRBD2. The CDR3 contains 16 residues. Per the germline V gene, CDR1 is SGHRS and CDR2 is YFSETQ. The junction had 6 bases not matched to a gene; V was cut back by 0 bases and J by 1 base. CDR3 in amino acids: CASSLGVSSGQETQYF. CDR3 DNA: TGCGCCAGCAGCTTGGGTGTGTCTAGCGGCCAAGAGACCCAGTACTTC.

This clonotype showed up just a few times. The chain carries TRBV4-2 and TRBJ2-7; 13 bases line up with TRBD2. The CDR3 is 17 amino acids. The germline CDR1 and CDR2 sequences are LGHNA and YNFKEQ. V shed 3 bases and J 2 bases; nucleotides not matched to a gene: 7. CDR3 bases: TGTGCCAGCAGCCAGGCGACTAGCGGGAGGTCTACCTACGAGCAGTACTTC. It translates to CASSQATSGRSTYEQYF.

This chain joins TRBV7-9 and TRBJ2-5; 8 bases agree with TRBD1. Unmatched junction bases numbered 11, after V lost 6 bases and J lost 5 bases. CDR3 length: 15 amino acids. Germline assignment: CDR1 SEHNR and CDR2 FQNEAQ (reference sequence). The CDR3 sequence: CASSLIGDRTETQYF. The CDR3 nucleotides are TGTGCCAGCAGTCTCATTGGGGACAGGACCGAGACCCAGTACTTC.

The chain has TRBV10-3 and TRBJ2-7; 8 bases agree with TRBD1. This CDR3 has 15 amino acids. V was pared by 4 bases and J by 2 bases, with 7 bases of the junction left unmatched. The germline CDR1 and CDR2 sequences are ENHRY and SYGVKD. The CDR3 loop is CAISGEQGGTYEQYF. The CDR3 nucleotides are TGTGCCATCAGTGGAGAACAGGGGGGCACCTACGAGCAGTACTTC.